Listed here is a single T cell receptor beta chain. Its antigen is as yet unknown. This sample was taken from a study of graft-versus-host responses after intestinal transplantation. Study information: Recipients obtained multivisceral, liver-intestinal, or isolated intestinal transplants.

V was pared by 5 bases and J by 3 bases, with 16 bases between. Germline V gene sequence: CDR1 GTSNPN, CDR2 SVGIG (reference sequence). The CDR3 has 14 residues. General study results and limits: Within the allografts of patients who had graft-donor T cell macrochimerism, graft-versus-host to host-versus-graft clonal ratios were high. Ileal or blood samples showed some GvH clones first, and such clones were also found in recipient marrow. With peak circulating GvH clone levels came an association with early post-transplant HvG declines.

TCRdb's copy holds only in-frame clones and misses some; the assay was immunoSEQ multiplex PCR. The repertoire consists of about 130,000 clones, with 85% to 95% occurring once and the leading ten covering 0.15% to 0.2%. The chain is built from TRBV30 and TRBJ1-1; D not certain. The receptor was isolated from a human donor who received an intestinal transplant. The specimen comprised unstimulated CD4+ T cells sorted from spleen or lymph node cells, sampled before intestinal transplant. The CDR3 DNA reads as TGTGCCTGGTCCTCGTGGTCCACTGACACTGAAGCTTTCTTT. It codes for CAWSSWSTDTEAFF.